The rows below give T cell receptor beta chains drawn from one sample of a study of cytomegalovirus exposure and HLA in healthy donors. TCRdb keeps only in-frame clones here, not all; method: immunoSEQ multiplex PCR. Of 150,000 to 200,000 clones listed, approximately 88% are singletons. Sample: PBMCs. These receptors were collected from a woman aged 18-29 years in good health and CMV-seronegative. Each CDR3 is given with its conserved first and last residue. The D gene is left open where the match is weak. Part of the rows lack a size; the others show once, few, many or a class for expanded clones.

j_call d_call clone_size v_call cdr3_nt cdr3_aa
TRBJ2-5 . . TRBV5-1 TGCGCCAGCAGCTCGACGGGAGAGTACTTC CASSSTGEYF
TRBJ1-1 . few TRBV28 TGTGCCAGCCTACGACCCTACCGGGGCACTGAAGCTTTCTTT CASLRPYRGTEAFF
TRBJ2-7 TRBD1 . TRBV7-8 TGTGCCAGCAGCTCGGACCGGGACAGGGTCTACGAGCAGTACTTC CASSSDRDRVYEQYF
TRBJ2-7 . few TRBV28 TGTGCCACCACCCGGGACACCCTTTCCTACGAGCAGTACTTC CATTRDTLSYEQYF
TRBJ1-3 . . TRBV5-6 TGTGCCAGCAGCTTGGTAGACAGACTAAACACCATATATTTT CASSLVDRLNTIYF
TRBJ1-2 TRBD1 . TRBV10-3 TGTGCCATCAGTGAGAGGGACAGGGCATCTGGCTACACCTTC CAISERDRASGYTF
TRBJ2-2 TRBD1 . TRBV28 TGTGCCAGCAGACTAAAAACAGGGGGTCGGACCGGGGAGCTGTTTTTT CASRLKTGGRTGELFF
TRBJ1-1 . . TRBV5-6 TGTGCCAGCAGCTCCCAGTACACTGAAGCTTTCTTT CASSSQYTEAFF
TRBJ1-1 . . TRBV4-2 TGTGCCAGCAGCCAAGATCCGTGGGGCGAGAACACTGAAGCTTTCTTT CASSQDPWGENTEAFF
TRBJ2-7 . . TRBV28 TGTGCCAGCAGTTTAACAGGGCCCTACGAGCAGTACTTC CASSLTGPYEQYF
TRBJ2-7 TRBD1 . TRBV6-5 TGTGCCAGCAGTCCACGACAGGGTTCTTTCTACGAGCAGTACTTC CASSPRQGSFYEQYF
TRBJ2-4 TRBD2 few TRBV11-2 TGTGCCAGCAGCTTGCCAGCGGGGGGGCCTGCCAAAAACATTCAGTACTTC CASSLPAGGPAKNIQYF
TRBJ1-2 TRBD1 . TRBV30 TGTGCCTGGAGTCGAGGACAGGGGTGGTATCTCTACACCTTC CAWSRGQGWYLYTF
TRBJ2-7 . . TRBV19 TGTGCCAGTAGTATTGGGAGCTCCTACGAGCAGTACTTC CASSIGSSYEQYF
TRBJ2-3 TRBD1 . TRBV7-9 TGTGCCAGCAGCAAAGGACAGGTCGTAACAGATACGCAGTATTTT CASSKGQVVTDTQYF
TRBJ1-2 TRBD1 . TRBV5-1 TGCGCCAGCAGCGACGGACAGGGTACGGGTAATGGCTACACCTTC CASSDGQGTGNGYTF
TRBJ1-1 . . TRBV6-6 TGTGCCAGCATACAGGGCATGGGGAACACTGAAGCTTTCTTT CASIQGMGNTEAFF
TRBJ2-5 TRBD2 . TRBV27 TGTGCCAGCAGTGGGAGGGAAGAGACCCAGTACTTC CASSGREETQYF
TRBJ2-3 . . TRBV25-1 TGTGCCAGCAGTGAACACGGACTACGCACAGATACGCAGTATTTT CASSEHGLRTDTQYF
TRBJ2-2 TRBD2 few TRBV29-1 TGCAGCGTTGGGAGCGGAGCGGGGGGGCTTTACACCGGGGAGCTGTTTTTT CSVGSGAGGLYTGELFF
TRBJ2-2 . . TRBV6-4 TGTGCCAGCAGTGACCATTTCCTAGCCTCTGGCGGCGGGGAGCTGTTTTTT CASSDHFLASGGGELFF
TRBJ2-2 TRBD1 once TRBV6-1 TGTGCCAGCAGTGTTCGGTCCTTGGCAGGGGGCGGCACCGGGGAGCTGTTTTTT CASSVRSLAGGGTGELFF
TRBJ2-3 . once TRBV19 TGTGCCAGTATCAGCGCCAGTTTAGATACGCAGTATTTT CASISASLDTQYF
TRBJ1-2 TRBD1 . TRBV28 TGTGCCAGCAGTTCCACTGGACAGGGGGGCAACTATGGCTACACCTTC CASSSTGQGGNYGYTF
TRBJ1-2 . . TRBV4-1 TGCGCCAGCAGCCAAGACTCGGACAGAGGCTATGGCTACACCTTC CASSQDSDRGYGYTF
TRBJ2-7 . . TRBV11-3 TGTGCCAGCAGCTTAGGCAGGGGCACCCCCTACGAGCAGTACTTC CASSLGRGTPYEQYF
TRBJ1-5 . . TRBV19 TGTGCCAGTAGTCCCTCCCCGGGGCCCCAGCATTTT CASSPSPGPQHF
TRBJ1-6 . . TRBV5-5 TGTGCCAGCAGCTTGTTCGGGGGGGCCCAGGGGAAAATGGGTTCACCCCTCCACTTT CASSLFGGAQGKMGSPLHF
TRBJ2-3 TRBD2 . TRBV19 TGTGCCAGTAGGACTAGCGGGGTGGCAGATACGCAGTATTTT CASRTSGVADTQYF
TRBJ2-7 TRBD2 . TRBV13 TGTGCCAGCAGTTATAGCGGGCGGACCTACGAGCAGTACTTC CASSYSGRTYEQYF
TRBJ2-1 . once TRBV27 TGTGCCAGCAGTGCGACTAGTTTCAATGAGCAGTTCTTC CASSATSFNEQFF
TRBJ2-1 . few TRBV19 TGTGCCAGTAGTGTCCTAACTAGCTCCTACAATGAGCAGTTCTTC CASSVLTSSYNEQFF
TRBJ1-1 TRBD1 . TRBV19 TGTGCCGCTCGGGACAGGGGTAACACTGAAGCTTTCTTT CAARDRGNTEAFF
TRBJ1-2 . once TRBV6-4 TGTGCCAGCGTTACCGGGACATACTACGGCTACACCTTC CASVTGTYYGYTF
TRBJ1-1 . . TRBV28 TGTGCCAGCAGTCCAGGGTGGGAGGGAGCTTTCTTT CASSPGWEGAFF